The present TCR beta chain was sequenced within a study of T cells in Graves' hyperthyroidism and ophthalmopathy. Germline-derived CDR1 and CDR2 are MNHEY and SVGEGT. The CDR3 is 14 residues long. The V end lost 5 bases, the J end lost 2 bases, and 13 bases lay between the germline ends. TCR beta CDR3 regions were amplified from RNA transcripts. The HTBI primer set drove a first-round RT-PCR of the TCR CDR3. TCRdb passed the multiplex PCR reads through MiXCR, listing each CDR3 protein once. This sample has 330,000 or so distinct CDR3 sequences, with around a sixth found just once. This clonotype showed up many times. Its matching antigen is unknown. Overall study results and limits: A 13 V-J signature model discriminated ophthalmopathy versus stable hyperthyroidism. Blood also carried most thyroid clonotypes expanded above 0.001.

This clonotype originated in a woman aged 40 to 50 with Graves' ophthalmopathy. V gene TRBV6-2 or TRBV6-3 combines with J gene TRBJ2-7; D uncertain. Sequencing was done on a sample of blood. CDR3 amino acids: CASSPYGSTYEQYF. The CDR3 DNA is TGTGCCAGCAGTCCCTACGGCAGTACCTACGAGCAGTACTTC.